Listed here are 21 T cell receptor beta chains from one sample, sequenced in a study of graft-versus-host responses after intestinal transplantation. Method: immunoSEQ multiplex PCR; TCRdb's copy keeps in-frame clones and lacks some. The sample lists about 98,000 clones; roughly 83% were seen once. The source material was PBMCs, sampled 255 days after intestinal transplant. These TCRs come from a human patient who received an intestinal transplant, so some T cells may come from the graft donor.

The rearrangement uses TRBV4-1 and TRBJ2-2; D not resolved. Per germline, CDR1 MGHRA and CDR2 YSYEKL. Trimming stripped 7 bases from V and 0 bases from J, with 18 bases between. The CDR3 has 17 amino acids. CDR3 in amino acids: CASIPTIDAANTGELFF. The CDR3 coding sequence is TGCGCCAGCATACCGACCATCGACGCGGCGAACACCGGGGAGCTGTTTTTT.

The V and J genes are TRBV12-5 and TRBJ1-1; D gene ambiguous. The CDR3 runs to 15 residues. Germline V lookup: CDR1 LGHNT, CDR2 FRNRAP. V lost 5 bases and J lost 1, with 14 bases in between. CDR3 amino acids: CASGLGSKGNTEAFF. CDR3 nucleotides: TGTGCTAGTGGTCTGGGGAGTAAGGGGAACACTGAAGCTTTCTTT.

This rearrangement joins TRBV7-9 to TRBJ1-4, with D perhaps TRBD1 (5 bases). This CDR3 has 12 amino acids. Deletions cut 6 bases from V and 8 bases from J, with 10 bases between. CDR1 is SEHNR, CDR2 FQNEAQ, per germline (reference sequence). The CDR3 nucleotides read TGTGCCAGCAGTGTGGGACCGGAAAAACTGTTTTTT. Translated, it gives CASSVGPEKLFF.

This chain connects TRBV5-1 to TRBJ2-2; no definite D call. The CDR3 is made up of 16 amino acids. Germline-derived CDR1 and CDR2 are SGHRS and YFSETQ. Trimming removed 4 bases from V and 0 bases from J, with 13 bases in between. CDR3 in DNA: TGCGCCAGCAGCCGGCGACACGGCCCGAACACCGGGGAGCTGTTTTTT. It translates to CASSRRHGPNTGELFF.

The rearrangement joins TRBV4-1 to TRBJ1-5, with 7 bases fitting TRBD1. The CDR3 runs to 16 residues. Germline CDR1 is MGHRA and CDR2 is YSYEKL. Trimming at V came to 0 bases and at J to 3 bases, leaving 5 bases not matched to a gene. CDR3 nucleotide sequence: TGCGCCAGCAGCCAAGAACAAGGACAGGTCAATCAGCCCCAGCATTTT. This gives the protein CASSQEQGQVNQPQHF.

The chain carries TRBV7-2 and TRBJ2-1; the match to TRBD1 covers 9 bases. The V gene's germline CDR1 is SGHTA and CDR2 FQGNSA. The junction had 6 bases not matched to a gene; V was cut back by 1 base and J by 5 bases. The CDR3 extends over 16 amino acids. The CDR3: CASSLEGTGSHNEQFF. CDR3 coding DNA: TGTGCCAGCAGCTTAGAGGGGACAGGGAGCCACAATGAGCAGTTCTTC.

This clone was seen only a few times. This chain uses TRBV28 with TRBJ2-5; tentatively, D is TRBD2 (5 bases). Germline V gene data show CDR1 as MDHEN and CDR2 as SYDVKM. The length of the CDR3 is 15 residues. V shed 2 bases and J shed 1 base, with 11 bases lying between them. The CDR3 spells CASSLVLASQETQYF. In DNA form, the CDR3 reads TGTGCCAGCAGTTTAGTCCTAGCTAGCCAAGAGACCCAGTACTTC.

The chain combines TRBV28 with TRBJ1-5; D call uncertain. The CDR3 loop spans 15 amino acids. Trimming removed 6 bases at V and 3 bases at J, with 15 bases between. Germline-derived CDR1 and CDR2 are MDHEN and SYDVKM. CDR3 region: CASRSPRQVNQPQHF. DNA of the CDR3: TGTGCCAGCAGATCACCCCGGCAGGTCAATCAGCCCCAGCATTTT.

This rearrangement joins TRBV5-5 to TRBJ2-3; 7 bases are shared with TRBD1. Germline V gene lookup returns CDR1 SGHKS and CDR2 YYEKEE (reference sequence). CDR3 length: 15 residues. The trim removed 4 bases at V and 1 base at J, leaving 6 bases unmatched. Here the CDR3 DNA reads TGTGCCAGCAGCACTGCAGGGGGAGGCACAGATACGCAGTATTTT. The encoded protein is CASSTAGGGTDTQYF.

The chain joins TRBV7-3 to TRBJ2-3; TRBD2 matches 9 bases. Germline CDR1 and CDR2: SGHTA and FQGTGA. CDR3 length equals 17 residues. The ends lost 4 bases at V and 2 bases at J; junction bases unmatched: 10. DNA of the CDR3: TGTGCCAGCAGCTCCGGGACTAGCAGGGGGACCACAGATACGCAGTATTTT. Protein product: CASSSGTSRGTTDTQYF.

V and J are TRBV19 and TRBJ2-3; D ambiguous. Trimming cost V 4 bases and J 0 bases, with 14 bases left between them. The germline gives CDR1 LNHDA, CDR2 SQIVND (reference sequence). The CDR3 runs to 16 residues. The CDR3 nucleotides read TGTGCCAGTAGTACCCAGCGAGCGATTAGCACAGATACGCAGTATTTT. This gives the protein CASSTQRAISTDTQYF.

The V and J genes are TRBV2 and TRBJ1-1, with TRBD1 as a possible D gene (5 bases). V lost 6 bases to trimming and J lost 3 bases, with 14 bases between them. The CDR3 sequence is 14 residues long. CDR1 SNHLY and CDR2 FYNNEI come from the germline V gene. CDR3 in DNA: TGTGCCAGCAGCCGCGGGGCATCGGACACTGAAGCTTTCTTT. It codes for CASSRGASDTEAFF.

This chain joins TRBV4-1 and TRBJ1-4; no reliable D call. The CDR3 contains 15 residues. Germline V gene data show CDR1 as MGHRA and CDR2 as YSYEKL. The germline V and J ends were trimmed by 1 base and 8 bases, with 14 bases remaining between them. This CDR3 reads CASSQVGLTPEKLFF. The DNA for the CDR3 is TGCGCCAGCAGCCAAGTGGGCCTAACTCCGGAAAAACTGTTTTTT.

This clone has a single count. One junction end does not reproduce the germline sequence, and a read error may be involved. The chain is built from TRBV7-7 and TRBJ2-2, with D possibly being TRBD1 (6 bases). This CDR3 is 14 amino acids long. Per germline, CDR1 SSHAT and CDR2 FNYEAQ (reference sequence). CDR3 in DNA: TGTGCTAGCAGCTCTGGGGCTGGGGGCCAGGAGCTGTTTTTT. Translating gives CASSSGAGGQELFF.

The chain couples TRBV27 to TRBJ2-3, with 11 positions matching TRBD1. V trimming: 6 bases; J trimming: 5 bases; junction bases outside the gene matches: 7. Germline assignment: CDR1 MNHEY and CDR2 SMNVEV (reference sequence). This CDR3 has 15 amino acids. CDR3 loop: CASRIGQGARDTQYF. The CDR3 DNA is TGTGCCAGCAGAATCGGACAGGGGGCTAGAGATACGCAGTATTTT.

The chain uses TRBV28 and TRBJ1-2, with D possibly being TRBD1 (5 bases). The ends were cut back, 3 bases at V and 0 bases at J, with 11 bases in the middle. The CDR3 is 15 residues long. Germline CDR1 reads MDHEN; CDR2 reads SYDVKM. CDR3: CASSFRGNPNYGYTF. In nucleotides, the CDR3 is TGTGCCAGCAGTTTTCGGGGGAACCCTAACTATGGCTACACCTTC.

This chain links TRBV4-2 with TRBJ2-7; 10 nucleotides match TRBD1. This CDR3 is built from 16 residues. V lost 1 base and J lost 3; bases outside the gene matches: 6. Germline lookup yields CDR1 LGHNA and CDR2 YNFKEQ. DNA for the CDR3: TGTGCCAGCAGCCAAGCTCCGGGACAGGGGAACTACGAGCAGTACTTC. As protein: CASSQAPGQGNYEQYF.

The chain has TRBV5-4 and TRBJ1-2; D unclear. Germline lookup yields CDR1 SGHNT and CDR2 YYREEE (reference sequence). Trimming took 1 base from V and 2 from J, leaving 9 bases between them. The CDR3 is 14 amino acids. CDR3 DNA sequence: TGTGCCAGCAGCTTGACGGCGGGAAACTATGGCTACACCTTC. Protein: CASSLTAGNYGYTF. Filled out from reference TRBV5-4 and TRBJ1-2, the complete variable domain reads ETGVTQSPTHLIKTRGQQVTLRCSSQSGHNTVSWYQQALGQGPQFIFQYYREEENGRGNFPPRFSGLQFPNYSSELNVNALELDDSALYLCASSLTAGNYGYTFGSGTRLTVV.

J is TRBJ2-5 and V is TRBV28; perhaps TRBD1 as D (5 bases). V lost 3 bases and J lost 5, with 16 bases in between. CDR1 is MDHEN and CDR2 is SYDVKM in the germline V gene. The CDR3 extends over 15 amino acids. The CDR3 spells CASSFRKGKGETQYF. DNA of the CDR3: TGTGCCAGCAGTTTTCGTAAGGGGAAGGGCGAGACCCAGTACTTC.

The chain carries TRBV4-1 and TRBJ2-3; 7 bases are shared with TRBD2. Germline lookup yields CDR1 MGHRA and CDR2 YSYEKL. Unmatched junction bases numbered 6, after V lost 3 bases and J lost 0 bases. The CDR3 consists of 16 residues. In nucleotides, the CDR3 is TGCGCCAGCAGCCACCCTCCTAGCGGAAGCACAGATACGCAGTATTTT. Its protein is CASSHPPSGSTDTQYF.

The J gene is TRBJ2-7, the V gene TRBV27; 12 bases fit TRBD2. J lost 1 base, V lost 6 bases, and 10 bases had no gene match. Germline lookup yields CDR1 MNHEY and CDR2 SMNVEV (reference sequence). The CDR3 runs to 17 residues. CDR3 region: CASRRLAGVQLSYEQYF. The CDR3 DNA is TGTGCCAGCAGACGACTAGCGGGGGTTCAACTTTCCTACGAGCAGTACTTC.